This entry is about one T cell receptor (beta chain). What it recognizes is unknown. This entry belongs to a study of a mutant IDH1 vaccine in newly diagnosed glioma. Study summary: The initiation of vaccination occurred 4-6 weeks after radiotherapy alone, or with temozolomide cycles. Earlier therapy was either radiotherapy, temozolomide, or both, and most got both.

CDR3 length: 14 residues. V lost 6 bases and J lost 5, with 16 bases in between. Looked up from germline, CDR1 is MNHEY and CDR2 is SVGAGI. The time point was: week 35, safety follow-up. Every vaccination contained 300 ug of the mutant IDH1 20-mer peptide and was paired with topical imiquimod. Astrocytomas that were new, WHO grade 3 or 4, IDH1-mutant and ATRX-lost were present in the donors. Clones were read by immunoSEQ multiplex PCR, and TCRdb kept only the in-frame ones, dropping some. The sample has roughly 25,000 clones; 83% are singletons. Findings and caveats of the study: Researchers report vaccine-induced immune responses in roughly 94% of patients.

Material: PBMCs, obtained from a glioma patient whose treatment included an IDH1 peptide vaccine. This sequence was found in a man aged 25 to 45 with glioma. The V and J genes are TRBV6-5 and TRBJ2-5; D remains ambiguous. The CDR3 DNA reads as TGTGCCAGCAGCCGTTACTCGGCCACGGAGACCCAGTACTTC. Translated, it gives CASSRYSATETQYF.